Below are 14 T cell receptor beta chains sequenced from a single sample in a study of blood T cell repertoires in COVID-19 (dated by TCRdb to the early 2020s). The library was built by means of the immunoSEQ multiplex PCR assay. Imported from immuneACCESS, the table was reduced by TCRdb to in-frame sequences with V and J called. These copies leave out some clones; in studies compared against another copy, an unresolved V gene accounts for under half, and the cause of the remainder is not known. This sample gives under 300,000 clones in total; roughly 91% of them show up just once. Of the sample, around 2% is held by the ten largest clones. Input material: PBMCs or T cells enriched from blood (not recorded which). The receptors were gathered from a woman aged 60-70 years in a cohort exposed to, infected with or recovered from COVID-19 (not recorded which).

This clone occurred once. The chain employs TRBV5-4 and TRBJ2-7; D possibly corresponds to TRBD2 (5 bases). This CDR3 region has 14 residues. Between the trimmed V and J ends, which lost 3 bases and 2 bases, there was a span of 12 bases. Germline V lookup: CDR1 SGHNT, CDR2 YYREEE (reference sequence). The DNA for the CDR3 is TGTGCCAGCAGCTGGGGAGACTCCGCCTACGAGCAGTACTTC. Its protein is CASSWGDSAYEQYF.

The chain has TRBV12-3 or TRBV12-4 and TRBJ1-5; 9 bases agree with TRBD1. The CDR3 has 13 residues. J lost 7 bases, V lost 6 bases, and 4 bases had no gene match. CDR3 in amino acids: CASSRDRAQPQHF. CDR3 in DNA: TGTGCCAGCAGCCGGGACAGGGCCCAGCCCCAGCATTTT.

The chain employs TRBV4-1 and TRBJ1-4; weak D call: TRBD1 (5 bases). Germline-derived CDR1 and CDR2 are MGHRA and YSYEKL. The CDR3 length is 14 residues. The germline V and J ends were trimmed by 4 bases and 7 bases, with 13 bases remaining between them. CDR3 protein: CASSPRAGGEKLFF. For the CDR3, the DNA is TGCGCCAGCAGCCCCAGAGCCGGGGGTGAAAAACTGTTTTTT.

The genes are TRBV19 and TRBJ2-5; 8 bases align to TRBD2. The CDR3 is made up of 15 amino acids. Germline assignment: CDR1 LNHDA and CDR2 SQIVND (reference sequence). V lost 3 bases, J lost 4 bases, and 7 bases stayed unmatched. In nucleotides, the CDR3 is TGTGCCAGTAGTATGATGGCGGGAGGCCGAGAGACCCAGTACTTC. Translated, it gives CASSMMAGGRETQYF.

A word on this clone: Distinct nucleotide sequences in the sample also encode this CDR3. The V call is TRBV7-2, the J call TRBJ2-2; D is uncertain. The ends were cut back, 1 base at V and 4 bases at J, with 7 bases in the middle. Germline V gene data show CDR1 as SGHTA and CDR2 as FQGNSA. The CDR3 runs 14 residues. In DNA form, the CDR3 reads TGTGCCAGCAGCTTAGAGGCAGGCACCGGGGAGCTGTTTTTT. Translation gives CASSLEAGTGELFF.

The V and J genes are TRBV18 and TRBJ2-3, with 8 bases that match TRBD1. The length of the CDR3 is 15 residues. Germline V gene data show CDR1 as KGHSH and CDR2 as LQKENI. Unmatched junction bases numbered 4, after V lost 5 bases and J lost 0 bases. The CDR3, as DNA: TGTGCCAGCTCATTGGACAGGGAGAGCACAGATACGCAGTATTTT. Its protein is CASSLDRESTDTQYF. Using reference TRBV18 and TRBJ2-3 for the parts outside the CDR3, the full variable domain is NAGVMQNPRHLVRRRGQEARLRCSPMKGHSHVYWYRQLPEEGLKFMVYLQKENIIDESGMPKERFSAEFPKEGPSILRIQQVVRGDSAAYFCASSLDRESTDTQYFGPGTRLTVL.

The chain is built from TRBV27 and TRBJ1-1; D gene ambiguous. The V gene lost 8 bases and the J gene lost 2 bases, with 12 bases spanning the gap. The CDR3 loop spans 13 amino acids. Looked up from germline, CDR1 is MNHEY and CDR2 is SMNVEV (reference sequence). The chain's CDR3 is CASGSRANTEAFF. CDR3 nucleotide sequence: TGTGCCAGCGGGTCGCGGGCAAACACTGAAGCTTTCTTT.

This clone appeared a single time. The genes are TRBV23-1 and TRBJ2-1; TRBD1 aligns across 8 bases. TRBV23-1 is recorded as an ORF, its role being uncertain. V shed 0 bases and J 4 bases; nucleotides not matched to a gene: 17. CDR3 size: 20 residues. CDR3: CASSQSRQGARCDYYNEQFF. The CDR3 DNA is TGCGCCAGCAGTCAATCGAGGCAGGGGGCGAGGTGTGACTATTACAATGAGCAGTTCTTC.

V usage is TRBV29-1 and J usage is TRBJ1-1, with TRBD1 as a possible D gene (5 bases). Deletions cut 4 bases from V and 0 bases from J, with 6 bases between. CDR3 length equals 12 residues. Germline CDR1 and CDR2: SQVTM and ANQGSEA. The CDR3 spells CSVVGVNTEAFF. The CDR3 DNA is TGCAGCGTTGTAGGGGTGAACACTGAAGCTTTCTTT.

Here the CDR3 DNA reads TGCGCCAGCAGCCATGGCAGGGTGGATGACTATGGCTACACCTTC. Translating gives CASSHGRVDDYGYTF. V gene TRBV5-1 combines with J gene TRBJ1-2; maybe TRBD1 (5 bases). CDR3 size: 15 residues. Trimming took 4 bases from V and 3 from J, leaving 16 bases between them. Germline CDR1 reads SGHRS; CDR2 reads YFSETQ.

The V gene is TRBV5-1, the J gene TRBJ1-4; the match to TRBD1 covers 8 bases. The CDR3 covers 16 residues. The junction had 11 bases not matched to a gene; V was cut back by 2 bases and J by 8 bases. Germline V CDR1 and CDR2: SGHRS, YFSETQ. The CDR3 DNA reads TGCGCCAGCAGCTTTTGGCAGGGGGCCGGGGACGAAAAACTGTTTTTT. It codes for CASSFWQGAGDEKLFF.

V and J are TRBV27 and TRBJ2-7, with 7 nucleotides matching TRBD1. V lost 5 bases, J lost 1 base, and 11 bases stayed unmatched. This CDR3 comprises 16 residues. CDR1 is MNHEY, CDR2 SMNVEV, per germline (reference sequence). The CDR3 sequence: CASSPSTGAVSYEQYF. The CDR3 bases are TGTGCCAGCAGTCCCTCCACAGGGGCCGTATCCTACGAGCAGTACTTC.

This clone showed up just a few times. The rearrangement uses TRBV5-1 and TRBJ2-2; TRBD1 matches at 9 bases. CDR1 is SGHRS and CDR2 is YFSETQ in the germline V gene. V was pared by 5 bases and J by 4 bases, with 6 bases of the junction left unmatched. The CDR3 has 15 residues. CDR3 nucleotide sequence: TGCGCCAGCAGTTCTCAGGGACAGGGCACCGGGGAGCTGTTTTTT. Its translation is CASSSQGQGTGELFF.

This clone was observed a single time. This chain joins TRBV29-1 and TRBJ2-1; 15 bases fit TRBD2. This CDR3 has 15 amino acids. The junction had 6 bases not matched to a gene; V was cut back by 1 base and J by 11 bases. Germline CDR1 and CDR2: SQVTM and ANQGSEA. The CDR3 nucleotides are TGCAGCGTTGAAGTAAAAGGGACTAGCGGGAGGAAGCAGTTCTTC. Translated, it gives CSVEVKGTSGRKQFF.